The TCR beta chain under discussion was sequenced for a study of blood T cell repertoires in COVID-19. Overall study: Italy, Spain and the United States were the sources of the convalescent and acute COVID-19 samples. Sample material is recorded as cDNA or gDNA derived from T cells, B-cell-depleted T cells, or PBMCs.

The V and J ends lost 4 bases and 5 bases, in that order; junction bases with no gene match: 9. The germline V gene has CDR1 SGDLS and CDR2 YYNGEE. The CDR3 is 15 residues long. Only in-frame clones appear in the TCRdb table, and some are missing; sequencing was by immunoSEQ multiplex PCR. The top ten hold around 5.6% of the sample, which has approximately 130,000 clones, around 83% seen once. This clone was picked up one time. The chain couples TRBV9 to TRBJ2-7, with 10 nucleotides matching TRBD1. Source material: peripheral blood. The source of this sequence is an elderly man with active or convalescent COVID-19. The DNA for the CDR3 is TGTGCCAGCAGCAGAGGGACAGGGGTGTACGACGAGCAGTACTTC. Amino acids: CASSRGTGVYDEQYF.